This T cell receptor beta chain was obtained from a study of blood T cells in healthy people across ages. Whole-study findings and limits: Considered underestimates were the diversity estimates obtained from one million T cells.

Regarding this clonotype: Its antigen is not identified.

For the second PCR, which ran for roughly 6 to 11 cycles, a sample-barcoded 5' primer and a J-beta primer mix were used. TCRdb independently ran MiXCR on the 5' RACE reads; one entry per CDR3 protein. Among 1,800,000 or so distinct CDR3 sequences, approximately 39% were seen once, and the ten largest hold 20% to 25%. Germline V lookup: CDR1 DFQATT, CDR2 SNEGSKA (reference sequence). The V gene lost 4 bases and the J gene lost 4 bases, with 12 bases spanning the gap. CDR3 size: 13 residues. The rearrangement links TRBV20-1 to TRBJ2-3, with a possible D match to TRBD2 (6 bases). The sample taken for sequencing was blood. This sequence originates from a human donor in good health. CDR3 sequence reads: CSATGESADTQYF. CDR3 nucleotide sequence: TGCAGTGCTACGGGGGAATCGGCAGATACGCAGTATTTT.